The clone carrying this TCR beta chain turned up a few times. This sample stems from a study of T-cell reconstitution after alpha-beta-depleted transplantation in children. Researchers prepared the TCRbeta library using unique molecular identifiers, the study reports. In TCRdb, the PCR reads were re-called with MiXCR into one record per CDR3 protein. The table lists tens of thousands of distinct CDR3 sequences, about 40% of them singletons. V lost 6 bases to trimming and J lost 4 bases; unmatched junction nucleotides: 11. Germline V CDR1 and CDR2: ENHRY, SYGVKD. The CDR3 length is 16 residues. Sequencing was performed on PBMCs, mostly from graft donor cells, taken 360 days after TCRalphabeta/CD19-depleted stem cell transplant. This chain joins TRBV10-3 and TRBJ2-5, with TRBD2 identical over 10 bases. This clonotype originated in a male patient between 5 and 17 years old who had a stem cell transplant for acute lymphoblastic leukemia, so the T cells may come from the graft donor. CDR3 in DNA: TGTGCCATCAGCGGGGAACCTAGCGGGGGCGGAGAGACCCAGTACTTC. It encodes CAISGEPSGGGETQYF.